This section outlines one T cell receptor (beta chain) sequence together with its context. It has no known antigen specificity. The sample holds no much larger clone one base away, and base qualities are not on file. The intended sense of this specimen's time point label: baseline before first vaccination. This specimen's treatment or condition label, interpreted: meningococcal conjugate vaccine given as trial control. The vaccinee samples were drawn from two UK trials, COV001 and COV002, one of which was a single-blind randomized controlled phase 2/3 trial testing AZD1222 (ChAdOx1 nCoV-19) in healthy adults. For TCRbeta chain sequencing, PBMC samples from trial participants were taken at day 0 and at day 28 after the second dose. The record originates from a study of T cell responses to AZD1222 COVID-19 vaccine (dated by TCRdb to the early 2020s). At the level of the whole study: TCR sequencing was performed for 230 to 250 trial participants, of whom 200 to 210 were given two doses of AZD1222 and around 25 were given two doses of MenACWY control vaccine. Trial participants were enrolled by age into subgroups of 18-55, 56-69 and 70-plus years, and around 150, 29 and 61 TCR-sequenced participants, respectively, were included in these subgroups. On the study overall, not on this receptor specifically: Participants were mostly white British and included more females than males, and it was suggested by the authors that clonal diversity may have been underestimated. Spike-specific TCR breadth and depth rose significantly after two AZD1222 doses compared with day 0 and with MenACWY recipients. Vaccine-associated CD4 TCRs spanned the whole spike protein, with dominant responses in regions 160-218 and 743-854. In the small 56-69-year group, the increase in depth fell short of significance, most likely because of low power. Conclusions about previously exposed vaccinees are limited, since just five or six AZD1222 recipients were seropositive for SARS-CoV-2 at baseline. Reportedly, almost half of the unique spike-specific TCRs recognized epitopes lying outside the regions that are mutated in the B.1.351 and B.1.1.7 variants. Because no samples from the day 14 peak response were available, repertoires could be characterized only after the peak T cell response.

The germline V gene encodes CDR1 SNHLY and CDR2 FYNNEI. The trim is 8 bases for V and 0 bases for J, with a gap of 19 bases between the germline ends. The CDR3 sequence holds 16 residues, the cysteine and phenylalanine included. The CDR3 DNA has 48 bases and is translated from base 1. The CDR3 regions of human TCRbeta chains were analyzed by immunosequencing. The study's processing was this. TCRs in the repertoires were matched against a reference library of SARS-CoV-2-specific TCRs that had been generated with the MIRA antigen-specificity platform. Breadth meant the fraction of unique TCRs that were SARS-CoV-2-associated, whereas depth meant the fraction of total T cells that were SARS-CoV-2-associated. Each spike-specific TCR was assigned to its reactive spike region and to a CD4 or CD8 class using the MIRA data. Log10-transformed breadth and depth values were compared by one-way ANOVA with Sidak's multiple comparisons tests. TCRdb limited this immuneACCESS table to in-frame rearrangements with V and J called. A share of clones is missing; checked studies link under half to unresolved V genes, and the rest is unexplained. V, J and clone size are taken as reported in that table, and D and trimming were inferred from the DNA itself. This sample gives tens of thousands of clones in total; under 95% of them show up just once. Around 5% of the sample comes from the top ten.

This specimen consisted of peripheral blood, obtained on day 0 of MenACWY control vaccination. The sequence was collected from an adult in good health. The V gene is TRBV2 and the J gene is TRBJ1-2, with a weak D call of TRBD1 (5 bases match). The DNA is TGTGCCAGCGAAGCTGGACACCAAAGGACTAACTATGGCTACACCTTC. This encodes CASEAGHQRTNYGYTF.